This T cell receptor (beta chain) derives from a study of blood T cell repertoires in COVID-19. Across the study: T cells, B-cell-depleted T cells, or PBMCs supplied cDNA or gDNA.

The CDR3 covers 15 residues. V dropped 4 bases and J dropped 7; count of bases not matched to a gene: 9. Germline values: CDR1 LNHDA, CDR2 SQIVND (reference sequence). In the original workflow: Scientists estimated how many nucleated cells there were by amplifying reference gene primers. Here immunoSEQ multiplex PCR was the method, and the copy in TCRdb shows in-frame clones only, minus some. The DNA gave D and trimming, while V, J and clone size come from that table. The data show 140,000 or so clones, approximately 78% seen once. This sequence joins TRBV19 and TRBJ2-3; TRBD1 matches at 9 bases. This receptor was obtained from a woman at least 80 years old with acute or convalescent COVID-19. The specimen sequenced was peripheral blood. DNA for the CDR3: TGTGCCAGTAGTACACTTGGGACAGGGAGGAATACGCAGTATTTT. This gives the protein CASSTLGTGRNTQYF.